Listed here is a single T cell receptor (beta chain). CDR3 length: 14 amino acids. The germline gives CDR1 MNHEY, CDR2 SMNVEV (reference sequence). The V end lost 5 bases, the J end lost 1 base, and 11 bases lay between the germline ends. In the authors' methods: Cell counts per sample came from amplifying reference gene primers. TCRdb keeps only in-frame clones here, not all; method: immunoSEQ multiplex PCR. The V and J calls and clone size are taken from that table; D and trimming were inferred from the DNA. The sample includes 130,000 to 150,000 clones, under 80% of them seen just once. This sample stems from a study of blood T cell repertoires in COVID-19. Study context: Spain, Italy and the United States supplied samples that represented acute and convalescent COVID-19. PBMCs, B-cell-depleted T cells, or T cells provided the cDNA or gDNA that made up the material.

This sequence originates from an elderly man with acute or convalescent COVID-19. The chain combines TRBV27 with TRBJ1-1, with D possibly being TRBD1 (5 bases). Sequenced material: peripheral blood. CDR3 residues: CASSLTRENTEAFF. CDR3 nucleotides: TGTGCCAGCAGTCTGACCAGGGAGAACACTGAAGCTTTCTTT.